Each of the 20 T cell receptor beta chains below was sequenced from the same sample in a study of blood T cells in healthy people across ages. Using a J-beta primer mix together with a sample-barcoded 5' primer, a second PCR was run for about 7 to 12 cycles. MiXCR, run by TCRdb on the 5' RACE reads, gives a single entry per CDR3 protein. The data show under 2 million distinct CDR3 sequences, about 31% seen once. The sample consisted of blood. The source of these receptors is a woman aged 25 to 39 in good health.

The J gene is TRBJ2-7, the V gene TRBV12-3 or TRBV12-4, with D possibly being TRBD1 or TRBD2 (5 bases each). V lost 4 bases and J 1 base, leaving 14 bases between the germline ends. This CDR3 region has 15 residues. The CDR3 reads CASSYTGANSYEQYF. DNA for the CDR3: TGTGCCAGCAGTTACACCGGGGCGAATTCCTACGAGCAGTACTTC.

About this clonotype: The junction and the germline gene differ at one end; a read error may be behind it. V gene TRBV3-1 combines with J gene TRBJ1-5; D is uncertain. Germline V gives CDR1 LGHDT, CDR2 YNNKEL (reference sequence). The CDR3 has 14 residues. CDR3 protein: CASSQEGFNPPQHF. The DNA for the CDR3 is TGTGCCAGCAGCCAAGAAGGGTTCAATCCGCCCCAGCATTTT.

The chain couples TRBV2 to TRBJ2-3; unclear D gene. The CDR3 loop spans 13 amino acids. V lost 5 bases and J 6 bases, leaving 12 bases between the germline ends. Germline loops: CDR1 SNHLY, CDR2 FYNNEI. Written as DNA, the CDR3 is TGTGCCAGCAGTACAATTGTAGAGGATACGCAGTATTTT. Translated, it gives CASSTIVEDTQYF.

The sample holds one count of this clonotype. V gene TRBV11-2 combines with J gene TRBJ1-2, with 7 bases matching TRBD1. The CDR3 totals 15 residues. CDR1 and CDR2 (germline): SGHAT, FQNNGV. The V and J ends lost 1 base and 5 bases, in that order; junction bases with no gene match: 7. The DNA of the CDR3 is TGTGCCAGCAGCTTAGGAGAGGGGGCCCAATATGGCTACACCTTC. Residues: CASSLGEGAQYGYTF.

For the CDR3, the DNA is TGCAGTGCTAGCCGCCTCTGGACTATTAGCTCCTACAATGAGCAGTTCTTC. Translating it yields CSASRLWTISSYNEQFF. V and J are TRBV20-1 and TRBJ2-1; D possibly corresponds to TRBD2 (6 bases). Germline CDR1 reads DFQATT; CDR2 reads SNEGSKA (reference sequence). V was clipped by 3 bases and J by 0 bases, with 18 bases between them. This CDR3 comprises 17 residues.

The V call is TRBV20-1, the J call TRBJ1-1; tentative D call: TRBD1 (6 bases). CDR1 and CDR2 from the germline V gene are DFQATT and SNEGSKA (reference sequence). The CDR3 spans 14 residues. Deletions cut 2 bases from V and 6 bases from J, with 16 bases between. The CDR3 DNA reads as TGCAGTGCTAGAACCGGACAGCCTGGCTCTGAAGCTTTCTTT. Its protein product is CSARTGQPGSEAFF.

This sequence joins TRBV30 and TRBJ1-2, with TRBD1 matching 10 bases. Germline loops: CDR1 GTSNPN, CDR2 SVGIG (reference sequence). The CDR3 totals 17 residues. Unmatched junction bases numbered 12, after V lost 0 bases and J lost 5 bases. The CDR3 DNA follows: TGTGCCTGGAGTGTTATGAGGGGACAGGGGATCCGGTATGGCTACACCTTC. Protein sequence: CAWSVMRGQGIRYGYTF.

This clonotype was recorded a few times. This chain connects TRBV5-1 to TRBJ2-7; weak D call: TRBD1 (5 bases). The CDR3 has 14 amino acids. Germline CDR1 is SGHRS and CDR2 is YFSETQ. V lost 4 bases to trimming and J lost 0 bases, with 11 bases between them. The CDR3 DNA follows: TGCGCCAGCAGCGATGGACATAGCTCCTACGAGCAGTACTTC. It is translated as CASSDGHSSYEQYF. Full variable domain (outside the CDR3, taken from reference TRBV5-1 and TRBJ2-7): KAGVTQTPRYLIKTRGQQVTLSCSPISGHRSVSWYQQTPGQGLQFLFEYFSETQRNKGNFPGRFSGRQFSNSRSEMNVSTLELGDSALYLCASSDGHSSYEQYFGPGTRLTVT.

This chain's CDR3 is CSVDAKQFF. DNA of the CDR3: TGCAGCGTTGATGCGAAGCAGTTCTTC. V usage is TRBV29-1 and J usage is TRBJ2-1; D not resolved. CDR1 is SQVTM and CDR2 is ANQGSEA in the germline V gene. This CDR3 comprises 9 residues. Deletions cut 3 bases from V and 11 bases from J, with 5 bases between.

This clonotype was seen a few times. The V gene is TRBV29-1, the J gene TRBJ2-1; the match to TRBD1 covers 8 bases. The CDR3 length is 12 residues. Losses at the gene ends were 7 bases for V and 6 bases for J; bases not matched to a gene: 5. CDR1 and CDR2 from the germline V gene are SQVTM and ANQGSEA. CDR3 bases: TGCAGCGCCTGGACAGGGAGCAATGAGCAGTTCTTC. This sequence encodes CSAWTGSNEQFF.

On this clonotype itself: Being one base from a much bigger clone, this may be a read error. The genes are TRBV7-3 and TRBJ1-1; tentative D call: TRBD1 (6 bases). Germline loops: CDR1 SGHTA, CDR2 FQGTGA. There are 13 residues in the CDR3. The CDR3 bases are TGTGCCAACAGCTTATTAAGGGGGACTGAAGCTTTCTTT. Its protein product is CANSLLRGTEAFF.

Ten or more counts support this clonotype. The rearrangement joins TRBV7-8 to TRBJ2-7; TRBD1 or TRBD2 may be the D gene (5 bases each). Germline V gene data show CDR1 as SGHVS and CDR2 as FQNEAQ. V lost 3 bases and J 0 bases, leaving 9 bases between the germline ends. CDR3 length: 14 amino acids. CDR3 region: CASSLGRLSYEQYF. The CDR3 bases are TGTGCCAGCAGCTTGGGACGGCTCTCCTACGAGCAGTACTTC.

The rearrangement links TRBV5-1 to TRBJ2-7, with TRBD1 as a possible D gene (8 bases). The V end was cut by 4 bases, the J end by 4 bases, with 15 bases between. From germline, CDR1 is SGHRS and CDR2 YFSETQ. The CDR3 contains 14 residues. The CDR3 nucleotides are TGCGCCAGCAGCATACAGGGGGGGCGATACGAGCAGTACTTC. Amino acids: CASSIQGGRYEQYF.

This clonotype was counted between two and nine times. J is TRBJ2-7 and V is TRBV4-1, with D perhaps matching TRBD1 (5 bases). The V gene's germline CDR1 is MGHRA and CDR2 YSYEKL. V lost 1 base and J lost 2, with 12 bases in between. This CDR3 has 15 amino acids. The CDR3 sequence: CASSQGRTNTYEQYF. DNA for the CDR3: TGCGCCAGCAGCCAAGGCCGGACAAACACCTACGAGCAGTACTTC.

This clonotype has just a few counts. The chain joins TRBV29-1 to TRBJ1-1; D is uncertain. The CDR3 has 14 residues. Trimming cost V 1 base and J 0 bases, with 9 bases left between them. From germline, CDR1 is SQVTM and CDR2 ANQGSEA. CDR3 sequence reads: CSVEGRSMNTEAFF. Written as DNA, the CDR3 is TGCAGCGTTGAAGGACGGAGCATGAACACTGAAGCTTTCTTT.

This clonotype turned up a few times. The J gene is TRBJ2-7, the V gene TRBV27; 12 nucleotides align to TRBD2. The V gene end was trimmed by 5 bases and the J gene end by 2 bases; junction bases not matched to a gene: 13. The germline V gene has CDR1 MNHEY and CDR2 SMNVEV (reference sequence). The CDR3 sequence is 18 residues long. Written as DNA, the CDR3 is TGTGCCAGCAGTACTAGCCGGAGACTAGCGGGAGACGCCTACGAGCAGTACTTC. It translates to CASSTSRRLAGDAYEQYF.

This chain joins TRBV3-1 and TRBJ1-1; no clear D. This CDR3 contains 15 residues. V lost 3 bases and J 1 base, leaving 12 bases between the germline ends. CDR1 and CDR2 from the germline V gene are LGHDT and YNNKEL (reference sequence). The CDR3 DNA follows: TGTGCCAGCAGCCACCCCCAAGGGTCGAACACTGAAGCTTTCTTT. This sequence encodes CASSHPQGSNTEAFF.

The table lists this clonotype with many counts. This chain joins TRBV7-2 and TRBJ2-3; D is unresolved. The ends were cut back, 3 bases at V and 2 bases at J, with 9 bases in the middle. CDR1 is SGHTA and CDR2 is FQGNSA in the germline V gene. The CDR3 is made up of 14 amino acids. The CDR3 is CASSLETYTDTQYF. DNA of the CDR3: TGTGCCAGCAGCTTGGAAACATACACAGATACGCAGTATTTT.

This chain joins TRBV29-1 and TRBJ1-1, with TRBD1 matching 7 bases. The junction had 12 bases not matched to a gene; V was cut back by 0 bases and J by 5 bases. There are 16 residues in the CDR3. Germline CDR1 SQVTM, CDR2 ANQGSEA. The CDR3 is CSVEEGTAGGLTEAFF. CDR3 coding DNA: TGCAGCGTTGAAGAAGGGACGGCAGGGGGTTTGACTGAAGCTTTCTTT.

The chain carries TRBV20-1 and TRBJ1-4; D gene ambiguous. Germline V gene lookup returns CDR1 DFQATT and CDR2 SNEGSKA (reference sequence). This CDR3 contains 14 residues. Trimming shortened V by 4 bases and J by 0 bases, and 9 bases separated the two germline ends. The CDR3 region is CSAMGRATNEKLFF. CDR3 bases: TGCAGTGCTATGGGGAGGGCAACTAATGAAAAACTGTTTTTT.